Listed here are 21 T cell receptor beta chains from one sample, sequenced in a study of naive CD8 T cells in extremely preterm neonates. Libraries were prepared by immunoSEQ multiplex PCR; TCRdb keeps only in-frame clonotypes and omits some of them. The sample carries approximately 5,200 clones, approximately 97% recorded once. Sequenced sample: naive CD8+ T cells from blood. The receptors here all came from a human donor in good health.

The CDR3 spells CASSEPKEQFF. The CDR3 DNA is TGTGCCAGCAGTGAGCCTAAAGAGCAGTTCTTC. The rearrangement links TRBV2 to TRBJ2-1; D unresolved. The V end lost 3 bases, the J end lost 10 bases, and 7 bases lay between the germline ends. Germline CDR1 SNHLY, CDR2 FYNNEI. The CDR3 is 11 amino acids.

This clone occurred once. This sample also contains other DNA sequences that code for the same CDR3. The CDR3 loop is CASSGSRFSYNSPLHF. DNA of the CDR3: TGTGCCAGCAGTGGGAGCCGGTTCTCCTATAATTCACCCCTCCACTTT. J is TRBJ1-6 and V is TRBV6-1; D ambiguous. Per the germline V gene, CDR1 is MNHNS and CDR2 is SASEGT. V shed 4 bases and J shed 0 bases, with 10 bases lying between them. This CDR3 has 16 residues.

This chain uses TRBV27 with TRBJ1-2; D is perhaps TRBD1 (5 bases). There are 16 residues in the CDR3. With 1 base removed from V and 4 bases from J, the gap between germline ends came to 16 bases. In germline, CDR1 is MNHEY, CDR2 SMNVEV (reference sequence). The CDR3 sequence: CASSLLAGEGVYGYTF. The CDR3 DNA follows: TGTGCCAGCAGTTTATTGGCGGGGGAGGGCGTCTATGGCTACACCTTC.

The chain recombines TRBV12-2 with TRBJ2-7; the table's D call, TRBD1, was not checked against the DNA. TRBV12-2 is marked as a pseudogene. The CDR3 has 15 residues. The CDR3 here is CASRCRRDRNYEQYV. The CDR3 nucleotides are TGTGCAAGTCGCTGCCGCCGGGACAGAAACTACGAGCAGTACGTC.

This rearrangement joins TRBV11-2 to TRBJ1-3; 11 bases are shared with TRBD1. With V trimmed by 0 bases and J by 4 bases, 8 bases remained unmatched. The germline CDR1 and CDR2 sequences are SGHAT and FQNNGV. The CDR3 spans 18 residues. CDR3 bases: TGTGCCAGCAGCTTAGACGGAACCGGGACAGGGGGAGGAAACACCATATATTTT. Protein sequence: CASSLDGTGTGGGNTIYF.

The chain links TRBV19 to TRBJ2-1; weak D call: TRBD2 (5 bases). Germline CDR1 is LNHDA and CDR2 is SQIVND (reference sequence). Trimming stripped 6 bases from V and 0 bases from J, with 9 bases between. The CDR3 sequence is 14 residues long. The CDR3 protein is CASSGRGSYNEQFF. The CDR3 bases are TGTGCCAGTAGCGGCCGGGGCTCCTACAATGAGCAGTTCTTC. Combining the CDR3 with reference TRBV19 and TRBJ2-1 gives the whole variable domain DGGITQSPKYLFRKEGQNVTLSCEQNLNHDAMYWYRQDPGQGLRLIYYSQIVNDFQKGDIAEGYSVSREKKESFPLTVTSAQKNPTAFYLCASSGRGSYNEQFFGPGTRLTVL.

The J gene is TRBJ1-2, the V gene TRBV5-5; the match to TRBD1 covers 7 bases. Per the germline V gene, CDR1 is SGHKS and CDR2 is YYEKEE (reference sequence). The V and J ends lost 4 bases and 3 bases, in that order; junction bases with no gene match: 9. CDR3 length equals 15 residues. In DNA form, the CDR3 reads TGTGCCAGCAGCGGACGAGGGGGCTCGGACTATGGCTACACCTTC. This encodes CASSGRGGSDYGYTF.

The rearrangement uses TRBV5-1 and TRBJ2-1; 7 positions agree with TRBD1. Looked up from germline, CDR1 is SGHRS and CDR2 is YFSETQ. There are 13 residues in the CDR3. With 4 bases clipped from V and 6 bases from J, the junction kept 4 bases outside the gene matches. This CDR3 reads CASSPTGFNEQFF. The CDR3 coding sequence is TGCGCCAGCAGCCCGACAGGGTTCAATGAGCAGTTCTTC. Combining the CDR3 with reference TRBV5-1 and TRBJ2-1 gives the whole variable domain KAGVTQTPRYLIKTRGQQVTLSCSPISGHRSVSWYQQTPGQGLQFLFEYFSETQRNKGNFPGRFSGRQFSNSRSEMNVSTLELGDSALYLCASSPTGFNEQFFGPGTRLTVL.

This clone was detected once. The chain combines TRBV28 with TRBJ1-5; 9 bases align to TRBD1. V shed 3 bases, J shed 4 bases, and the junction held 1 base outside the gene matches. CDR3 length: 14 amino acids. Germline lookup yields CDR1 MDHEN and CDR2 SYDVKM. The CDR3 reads CASSFGQGNQPQHF. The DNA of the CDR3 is TGTGCCAGCAGTTTCGGACAGGGGAATCAGCCCCAGCATTTT.

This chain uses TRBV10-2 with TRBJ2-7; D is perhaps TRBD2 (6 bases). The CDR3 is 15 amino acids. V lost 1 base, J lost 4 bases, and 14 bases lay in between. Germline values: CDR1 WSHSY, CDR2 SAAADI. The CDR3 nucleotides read TGCGCCAGCAGTGAGTGGCAGGGAGGTCTGTACGAGCAGTACTTC. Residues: CASSEWQGGLYEQYF.

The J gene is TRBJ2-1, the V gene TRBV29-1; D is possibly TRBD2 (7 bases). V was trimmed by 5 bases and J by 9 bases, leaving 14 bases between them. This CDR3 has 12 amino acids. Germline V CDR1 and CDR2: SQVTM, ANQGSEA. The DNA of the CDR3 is TGCAGCGTTCCCCGGGGGGCACCTGAGCAGTTCTTC. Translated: CSVPRGAPEQFF.

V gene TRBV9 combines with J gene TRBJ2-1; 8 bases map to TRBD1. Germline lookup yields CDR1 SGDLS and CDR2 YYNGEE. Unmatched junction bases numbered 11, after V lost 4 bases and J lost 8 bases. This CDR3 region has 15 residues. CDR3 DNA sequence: TGTGCCAGCAGCAACCGGGACAGGCCCTTTCATGAGCAGTTCTTC. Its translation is CASSNRDRPFHEQFF.

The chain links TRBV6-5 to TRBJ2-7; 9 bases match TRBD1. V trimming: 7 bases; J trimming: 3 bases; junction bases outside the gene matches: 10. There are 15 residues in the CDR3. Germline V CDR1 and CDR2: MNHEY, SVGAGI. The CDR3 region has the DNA TGTGCCAGCACTCCCGGCCGGGACAGGGACTACGAGCAGTACTTC. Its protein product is CASTPGRDRDYEQYF.

The CDR3 region is CASSQDFSGNYGYTF. DNA for the CDR3: TGCGCCAGCAGCCAAGACTTCTCGGGGAACTATGGCTACACCTTC. The gene calls are TRBV4-3 and TRBJ1-2; the D is unclear. The CDR3 spans 15 residues. Per the germline V gene, CDR1 is LGHNA and CDR2 is YSLEER. V was pared by 0 bases and J by 2 bases, with 10 bases between.

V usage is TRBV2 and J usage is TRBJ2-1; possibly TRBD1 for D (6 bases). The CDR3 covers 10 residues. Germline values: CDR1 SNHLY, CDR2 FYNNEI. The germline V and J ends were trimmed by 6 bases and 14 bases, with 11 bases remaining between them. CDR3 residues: CASRGARKFF. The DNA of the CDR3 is TGTGCCAGCAGGGGGGCGAGAAAGTTCTTC.

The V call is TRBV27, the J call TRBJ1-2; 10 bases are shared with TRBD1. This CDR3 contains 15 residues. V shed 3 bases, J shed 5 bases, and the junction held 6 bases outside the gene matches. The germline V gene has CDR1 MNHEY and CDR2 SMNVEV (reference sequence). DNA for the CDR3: TGTGCCAGCAGTTTCTCGGGACAGGGGCTTTATGGCTACACCTTC. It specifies CASSFSGQGLYGYTF.

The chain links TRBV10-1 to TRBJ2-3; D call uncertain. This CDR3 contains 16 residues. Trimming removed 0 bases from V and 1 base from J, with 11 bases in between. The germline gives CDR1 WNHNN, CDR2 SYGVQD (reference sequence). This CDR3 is CASSESSAMGTDTQYF. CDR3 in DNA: TGCGCCAGCAGTGAGTCGAGCGCGATGGGCACAGATACGCAGTATTTT.

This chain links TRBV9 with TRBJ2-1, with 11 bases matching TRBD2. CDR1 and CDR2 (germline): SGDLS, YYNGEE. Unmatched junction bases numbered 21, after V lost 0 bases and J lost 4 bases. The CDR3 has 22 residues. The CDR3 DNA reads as TGTGCCAGCAGCGTAGCTCATATATCTTCACCATTACTAGCGGGGGTATACAATGAGCAGTTCTTC. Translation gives CASSVAHISSPLLAGVYNEQFF.

The CDR3 coding sequence is TGTGCCAGCAGTGACGGGGGGGCCTACAATGAGCAGTTCTTC. Protein: CASSDGGAYNEQFF. The chain links TRBV6-4 to TRBJ2-1, with 7 bases lining up with TRBD2. CDR1 is MRHNA, CDR2 SNTAGT, per germline. The CDR3 runs to 14 residues. With V trimmed by 2 bases and J by 2 bases, 0 bases remained unmatched.

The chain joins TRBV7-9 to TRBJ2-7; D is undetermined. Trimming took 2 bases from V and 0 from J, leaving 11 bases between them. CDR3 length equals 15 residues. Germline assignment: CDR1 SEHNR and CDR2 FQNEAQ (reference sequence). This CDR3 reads CASSLSVTNSYEQYF. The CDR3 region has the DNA TGTGCCAGCAGCTTATCTGTCACAAACTCCTACGAGCAGTACTTC. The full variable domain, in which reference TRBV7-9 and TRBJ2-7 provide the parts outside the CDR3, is DTGVSQNPRHKITKRGQNVTFRCDPISEHNRLYWYRQTLGQGPEFLTYFQNEAQLEKSRLLSDRFSAERPKGSFSTLEIQRTEQGDSAMYLCASSLSVTNSYEQYFGPGTRLTVT.

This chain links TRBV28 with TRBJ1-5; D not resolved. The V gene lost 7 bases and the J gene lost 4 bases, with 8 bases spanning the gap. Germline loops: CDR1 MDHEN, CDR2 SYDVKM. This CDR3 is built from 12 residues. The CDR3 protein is CASKGGNQPQHF. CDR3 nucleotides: TGTGCCAGCAAAGGAGGGAATCAGCCCCAGCATTTT.